This TCR beta chain comes out of a study of T cells in localized non-small cell lung cancer. Study findings and constraints: Higher adjacent-lung clonality was associated with shorter survival. Adjacent lung was found to contain a median around 56 of the top 100 tumor clones. Because sequencing included only one region (of the tumor), heterogeneity remains possible.

This clone came up once. Its specificity is not known. This CDR3 spans 16 amino acids. CDR1 is SEHNR, CDR2 FQNEAQ, per germline (reference sequence). After removal of 2 bases from V and 5 bases from J, the junction contained 8 bases not matched to a gene. Sequencing was performed with immunoSEQ multiplex PCR; in TCRdb, only in-frame clones are kept and a portion is missing. The sample lists approximately 50,000 clones, around 87% occurring once. The V call is TRBV7-9, the J call TRBJ2-1, with TRBD2 matching over 8 bases. The sequenced sample was PBMCs, obtained before any cancer treatment. The sequence was collected from a man between 40 and 70 years old with stage II lung adenocarcinoma. The chain's CDR3 is CASSLSGGGTHNEQFF. The CDR3 DNA reads as TGTGCCAGCAGCTTAAGCGGCGGGGGGACCCACAATGAGCAGTTCTTC.